This T cell receptor beta chain was profiled in a study of cytomegalovirus exposure and HLA in healthy donors. The trim removed 4 bases at V and 4 bases at J, leaving 1 base unmatched. The CDR3 consists of 14 residues. Germline CDR1 reads KGHSY; CDR2 reads FQNENV. The donors belonged to the approximately 110-subject validation cohort, separate from the roughly 710-subject first cohort. This table comes from immunoSEQ multiplex PCR, and its TCRdb copy is limited to in-frame clones, with some not included. The sample gives around 90,000 clones, 84% of which show up once; roughly 12% is in the top ten. Study-level results: The dataset shows that most TCR sequences were rare, while some public TCRs occurred in many donors.

To note about this clone: Its antigen is not known.

V and J are TRBV16 and TRBJ2-2; TRBD1 aligns across 9 bases. This sequence was found in a woman aged 18 to 35 in good health and CMV-seropositive. The sequenced material came from PBMCs. For the CDR3, the DNA is TGTGCCAGCAGCCGGGACAGGGCCACCGGGGAGCTGTTTTTT. It translates to CASSRDRATGELFF.